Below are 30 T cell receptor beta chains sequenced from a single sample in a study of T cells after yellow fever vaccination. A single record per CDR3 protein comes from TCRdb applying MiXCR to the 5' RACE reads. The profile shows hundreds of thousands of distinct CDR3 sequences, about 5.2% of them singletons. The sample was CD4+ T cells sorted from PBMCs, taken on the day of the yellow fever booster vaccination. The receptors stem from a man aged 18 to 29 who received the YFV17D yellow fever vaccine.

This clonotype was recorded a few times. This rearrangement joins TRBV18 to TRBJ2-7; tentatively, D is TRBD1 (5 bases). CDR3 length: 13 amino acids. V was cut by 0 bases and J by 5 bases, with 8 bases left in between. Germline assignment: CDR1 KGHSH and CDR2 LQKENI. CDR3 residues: CASSPPGRDEQYF. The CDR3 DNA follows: TGTGCCAGCTCACCACCCGGCAGGGACGAGCAGTACTTC.

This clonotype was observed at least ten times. As DNA, the CDR3 is TGTGCCAGCAGCTTTAGTGGCAGGGGCACAGATACGCAGTATTTT. Translated: CASSFSGRGTDTQYF. The chain uses TRBV7-9 and TRBJ2-3; possible D gene TRBD1, 5 bases. CDR1 and CDR2 from the germline V gene are SEHNR and FQNEAQ (reference sequence). CDR3 size: 15 residues. Trimming took off 3 bases at V and 1 base at J, with 11 bases between the two ends.

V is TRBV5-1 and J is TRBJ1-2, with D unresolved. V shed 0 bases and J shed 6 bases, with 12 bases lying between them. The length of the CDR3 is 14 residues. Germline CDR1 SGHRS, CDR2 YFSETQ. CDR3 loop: CASSLGPQSDGYTF. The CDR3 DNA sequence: TGCGCCAGCAGCTTGGGGCCCCAGAGTGATGGCTACACCTTC.

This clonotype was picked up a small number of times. This CDR3 reads CASSQGDSHNSPLHF. The CDR3 nucleotides read TGTGCCAGCAGCCAAGGGGATTCTCATAATTCACCCCTCCACTTT. V usage is TRBV3-1 and J usage is TRBJ1-6; D unclear. V gave up 1 base and J gave up 5 bases, with 9 bases separating them. Germline V CDR1 and CDR2: LGHDT, YNNKEL (reference sequence). The CDR3 loop spans 15 amino acids.

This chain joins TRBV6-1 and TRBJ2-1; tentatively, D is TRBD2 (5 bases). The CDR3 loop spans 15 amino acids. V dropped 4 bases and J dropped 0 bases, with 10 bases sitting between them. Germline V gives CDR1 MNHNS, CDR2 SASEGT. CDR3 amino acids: CASSGTSNSYNEQFF. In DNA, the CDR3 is TGTGCCAGCAGTGGGACTTCCAACTCCTACAATGAGCAGTTCTTC.

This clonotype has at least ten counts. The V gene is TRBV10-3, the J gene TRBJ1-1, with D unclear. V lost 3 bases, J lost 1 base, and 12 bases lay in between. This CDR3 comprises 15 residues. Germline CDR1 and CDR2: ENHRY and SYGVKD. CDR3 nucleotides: TGTGCCATCAGTGACCCGGGGAGGGCGAACACTGAAGCTTTCTTT. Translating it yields CAISDPGRANTEAFF.

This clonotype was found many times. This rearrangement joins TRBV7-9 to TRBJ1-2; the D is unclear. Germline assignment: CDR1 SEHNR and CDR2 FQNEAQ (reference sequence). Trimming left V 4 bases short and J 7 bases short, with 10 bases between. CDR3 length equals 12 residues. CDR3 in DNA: TGTGCCAGCAGCTCTACGGACCTTGGCTACACCTTC. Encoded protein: CASSSTDLGYTF. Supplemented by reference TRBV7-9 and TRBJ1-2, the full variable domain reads DTGVSQNPRHKITKRGQNVTFRCDPISEHNRLYWYRQTLGQGPEFLTYFQNEAQLEKSRLLSDRFSAERPKGSFSTLEIQRTEQGDSAMYLCASSSTDLGYTFGSGTRLTVV.

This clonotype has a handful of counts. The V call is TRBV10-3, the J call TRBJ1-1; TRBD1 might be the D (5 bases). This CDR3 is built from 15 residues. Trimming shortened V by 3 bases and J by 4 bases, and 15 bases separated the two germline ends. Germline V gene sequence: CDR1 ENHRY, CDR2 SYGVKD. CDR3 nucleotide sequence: TGTGCCATCAGTGACCCCCTGAGGGGCAGCACTGAAGCTTTCTTT. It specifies CAISDPLRGSTEAFF.

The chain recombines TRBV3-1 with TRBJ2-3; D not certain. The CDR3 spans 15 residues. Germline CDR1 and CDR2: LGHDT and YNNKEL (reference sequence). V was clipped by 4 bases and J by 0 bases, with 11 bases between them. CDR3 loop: CASSRSSDSTDTQYF. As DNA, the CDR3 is TGTGCCAGCAGCCGGAGTTCTGACAGCACAGATACGCAGTATTTT.

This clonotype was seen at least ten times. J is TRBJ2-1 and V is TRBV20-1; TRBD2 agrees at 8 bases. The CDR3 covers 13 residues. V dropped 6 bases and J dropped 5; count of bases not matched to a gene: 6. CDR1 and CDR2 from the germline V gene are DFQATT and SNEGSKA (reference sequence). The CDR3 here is CSAYSGNNNEQFF. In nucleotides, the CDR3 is TGCAGTGCCTATAGCGGGAATAACAATGAGCAGTTCTTC.

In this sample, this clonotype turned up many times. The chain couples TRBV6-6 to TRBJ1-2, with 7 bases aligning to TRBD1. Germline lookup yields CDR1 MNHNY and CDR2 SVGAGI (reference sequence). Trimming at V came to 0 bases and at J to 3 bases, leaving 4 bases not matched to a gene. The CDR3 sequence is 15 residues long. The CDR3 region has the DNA TGTGCCAGCAGTTACTCATCAGGGGGTTACTATGGCTACACCTTC. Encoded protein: CASSYSSGGYYGYTF.

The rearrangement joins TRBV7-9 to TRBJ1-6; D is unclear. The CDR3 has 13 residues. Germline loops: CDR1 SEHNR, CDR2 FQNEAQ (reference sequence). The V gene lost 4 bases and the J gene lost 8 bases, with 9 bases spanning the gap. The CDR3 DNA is TGTGCCAGCAGCTCGGAGGGTGATTCACCCCTCCACTTT. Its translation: CASSSEGDSPLHF.

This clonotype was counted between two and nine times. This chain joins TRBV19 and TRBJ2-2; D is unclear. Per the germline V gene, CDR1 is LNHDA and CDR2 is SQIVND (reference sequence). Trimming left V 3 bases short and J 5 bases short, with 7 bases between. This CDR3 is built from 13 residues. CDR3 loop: CASSIISTGELFF. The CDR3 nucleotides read TGTGCCAGTAGTATTATCTCTACCGGGGAGCTGTTTTTT. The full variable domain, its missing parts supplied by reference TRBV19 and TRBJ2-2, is DGGITQSPKYLFRKEGQNVTLSCEQNLNHDAMYWYRQDPGQGLRLIYYSQIVNDFQKGDIAEGYSVSREKKESFPLTVTSAQKNPTAFYLCASSIISTGELFFGEGSRLTVL.

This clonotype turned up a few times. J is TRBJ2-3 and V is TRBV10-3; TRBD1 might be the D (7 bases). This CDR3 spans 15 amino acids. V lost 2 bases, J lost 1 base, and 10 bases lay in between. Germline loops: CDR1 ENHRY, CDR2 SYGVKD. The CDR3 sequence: CAISEARGGTDTQYF. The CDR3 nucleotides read TGTGCCATCAGTGAGGCCAGGGGGGGCACAGATACGCAGTATTTT.

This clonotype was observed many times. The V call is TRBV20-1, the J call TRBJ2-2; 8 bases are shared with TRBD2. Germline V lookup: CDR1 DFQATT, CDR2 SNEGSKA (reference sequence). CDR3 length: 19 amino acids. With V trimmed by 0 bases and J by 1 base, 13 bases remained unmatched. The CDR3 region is CSARDAGASGRWNTGELFF. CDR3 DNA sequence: TGCAGTGCTAGAGACGCGGGGGCTAGCGGGCGCTGGAACACCGGGGAGCTGTTTTTT.

The CDR3 DNA sequence: TGCAGCGCCTCAGGGGGTAAAGAAGAGACCCAGTACTTC. Protein sequence: CSASGGKEETQYF. This chain links TRBV29-1 with TRBJ2-5; the match to TRBD1 covers 7 bases. The J segment lost 3 bases and the V segment lost 7 bases, leaving 8 bases of the junction unmatched. The CDR3 has 13 residues. The germline V gene encodes CDR1 SQVTM and CDR2 ANQGSEA.

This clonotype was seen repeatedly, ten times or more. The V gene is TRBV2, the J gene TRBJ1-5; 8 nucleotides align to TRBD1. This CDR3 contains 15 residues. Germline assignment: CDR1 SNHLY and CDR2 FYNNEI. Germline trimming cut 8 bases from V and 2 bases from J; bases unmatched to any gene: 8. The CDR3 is CASQEDRVGNQPQHF. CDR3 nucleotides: TGTGCCAGCCAGGAGGACAGGGTAGGCAATCAGCCCCAGCATTTT.

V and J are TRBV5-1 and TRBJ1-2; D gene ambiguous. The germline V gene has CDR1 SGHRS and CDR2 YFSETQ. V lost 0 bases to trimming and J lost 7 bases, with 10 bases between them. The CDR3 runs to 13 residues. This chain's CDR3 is CASSLELGAGYTF. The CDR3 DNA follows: TGCGCCAGCAGCTTGGAATTGGGTGCTGGCTACACCTTC.

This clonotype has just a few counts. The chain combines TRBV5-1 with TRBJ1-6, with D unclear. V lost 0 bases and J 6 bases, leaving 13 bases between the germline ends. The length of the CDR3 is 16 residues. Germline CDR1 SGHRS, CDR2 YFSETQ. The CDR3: CASSLDPGSANSPLHF. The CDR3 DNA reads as TGCGCCAGCAGCTTGGACCCGGGATCGGCTAATTCACCCCTCCACTTT. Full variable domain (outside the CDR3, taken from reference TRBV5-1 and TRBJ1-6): KAGVTQTPRYLIKTRGQQVTLSCSPISGHRSVSWYQQTPGQGLQFLFEYFSETQRNKGNFPGRFSGRQFSNSRSEMNVSTLELGDSALYLCASSLDPGSANSPLHFGNGTRLTVT.

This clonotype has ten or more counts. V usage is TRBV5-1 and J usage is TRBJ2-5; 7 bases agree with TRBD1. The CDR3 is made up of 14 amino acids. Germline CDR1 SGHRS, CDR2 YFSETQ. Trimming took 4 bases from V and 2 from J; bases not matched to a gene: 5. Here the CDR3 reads CASSVFRGQETQYF. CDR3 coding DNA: TGCGCCAGCAGCGTTTTCAGGGGGCAAGAGACCCAGTACTTC.

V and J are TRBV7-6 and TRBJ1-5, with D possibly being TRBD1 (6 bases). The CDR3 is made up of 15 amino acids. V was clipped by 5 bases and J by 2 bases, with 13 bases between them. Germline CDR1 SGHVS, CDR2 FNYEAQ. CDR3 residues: CASSLDRSGNQPQHF. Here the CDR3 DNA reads TGTGCCAGCAGCCTAGACAGGTCGGGCAATCAGCCCCAGCATTTT.

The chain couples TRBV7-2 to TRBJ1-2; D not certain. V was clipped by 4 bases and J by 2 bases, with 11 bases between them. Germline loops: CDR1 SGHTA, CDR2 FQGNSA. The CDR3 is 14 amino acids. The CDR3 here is CASSSTTANYGYTF. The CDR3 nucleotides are TGTGCCAGCAGCTCTACCACGGCAAACTATGGCTACACCTTC.

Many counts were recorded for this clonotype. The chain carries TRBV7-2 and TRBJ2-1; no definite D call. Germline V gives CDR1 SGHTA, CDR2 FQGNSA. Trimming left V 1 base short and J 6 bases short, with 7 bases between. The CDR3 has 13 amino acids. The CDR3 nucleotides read TGTGCCAGCAGCTTAGAAGGATTCAATGAGCAGTTCTTC. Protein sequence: CASSLEGFNEQFF.

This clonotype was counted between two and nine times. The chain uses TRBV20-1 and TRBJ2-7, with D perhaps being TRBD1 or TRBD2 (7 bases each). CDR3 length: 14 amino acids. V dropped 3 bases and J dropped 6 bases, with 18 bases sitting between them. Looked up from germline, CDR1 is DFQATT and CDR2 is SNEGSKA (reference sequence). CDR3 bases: TGCAGTGCTAGGGGCCAGGGGGGGATCTTCGAGCAGTACTTC. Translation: CSARGQGGIFEQYF.

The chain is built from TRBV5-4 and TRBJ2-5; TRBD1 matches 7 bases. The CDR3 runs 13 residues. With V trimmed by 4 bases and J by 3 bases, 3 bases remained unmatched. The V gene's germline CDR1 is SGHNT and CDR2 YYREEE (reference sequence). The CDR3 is CASSQTGKETQYF. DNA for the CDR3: TGTGCCAGCAGCCAGACAGGGAAAGAGACCCAGTACTTC.

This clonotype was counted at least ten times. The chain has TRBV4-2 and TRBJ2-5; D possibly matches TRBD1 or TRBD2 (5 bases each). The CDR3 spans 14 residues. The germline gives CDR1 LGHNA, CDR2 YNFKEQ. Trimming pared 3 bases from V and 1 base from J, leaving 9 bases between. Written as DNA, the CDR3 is TGTGCCAGCAGCCAGGCCGGGACCCAAGAGACCCAGTACTTC. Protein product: CASSQAGTQETQYF.

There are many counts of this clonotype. This chain's CDR3 is CSVSGTGDQPQHF. The CDR3 DNA sequence: TGCAGCGTATCCGGGACAGGGGATCAGCCCCAGCATTTT. The V and J genes are TRBV29-1 and TRBJ1-5; the match to TRBD1 covers 10 bases. The germline gives CDR1 SQVTM, CDR2 ANQGSEA. J lost 5 bases, V lost 6 bases, and 4 bases had no gene match. The CDR3 consists of 13 residues.

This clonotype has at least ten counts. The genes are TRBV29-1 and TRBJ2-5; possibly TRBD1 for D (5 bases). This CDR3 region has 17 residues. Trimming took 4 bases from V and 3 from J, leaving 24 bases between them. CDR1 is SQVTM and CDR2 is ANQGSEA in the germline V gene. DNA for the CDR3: TGCAGCGTTGGGGCGACGGACACCGATCTTAGAGAAGAGACCCAGTACTTC. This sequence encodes CSVGATDTDLREETQYF. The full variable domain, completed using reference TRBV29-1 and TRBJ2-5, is SAVISQKPSRDICQRGTSLTIQCQVDSQVTMMFWYRQQPGQSLTLIATANQGSEATYESGFVIDKFPISRPNLTFSTLTVSNMSPEDSSIYLCSVGATDTDLREETQYFGPGTRLLVL.

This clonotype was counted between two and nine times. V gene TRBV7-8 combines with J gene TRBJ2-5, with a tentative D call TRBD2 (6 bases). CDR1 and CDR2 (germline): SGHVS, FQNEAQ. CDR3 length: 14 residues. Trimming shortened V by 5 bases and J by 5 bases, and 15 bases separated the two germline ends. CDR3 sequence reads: CASSPASAGETQYF. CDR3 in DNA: TGTGCCAGCAGCCCCGCCAGCGCGGGGGAGACCCAGTACTTC.

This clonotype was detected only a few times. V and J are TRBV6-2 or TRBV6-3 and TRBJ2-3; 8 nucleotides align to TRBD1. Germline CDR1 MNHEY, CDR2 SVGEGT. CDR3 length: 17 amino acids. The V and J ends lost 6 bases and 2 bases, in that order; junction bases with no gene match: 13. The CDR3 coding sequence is TGTGCCAGCAGCTTGACAGGGGAGGTGCGGGACACAGATACGCAGTATTTT. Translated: CASSLTGEVRDTDTQYF.